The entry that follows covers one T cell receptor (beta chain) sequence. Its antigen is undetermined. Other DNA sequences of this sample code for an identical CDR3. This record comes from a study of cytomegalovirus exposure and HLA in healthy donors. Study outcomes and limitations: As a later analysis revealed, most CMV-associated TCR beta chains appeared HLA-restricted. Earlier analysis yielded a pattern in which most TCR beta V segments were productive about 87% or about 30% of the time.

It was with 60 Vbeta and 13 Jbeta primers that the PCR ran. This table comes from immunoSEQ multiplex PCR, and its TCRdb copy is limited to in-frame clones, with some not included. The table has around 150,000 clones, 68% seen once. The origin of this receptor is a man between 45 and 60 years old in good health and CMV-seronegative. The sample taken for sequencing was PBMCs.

CDR3 protein: CASSPGQGNYNEQFF. CDR3 DNA: TGCGCCAGCAGCCCCGGACAGGGGAACTACAATGAGCAGTTCTTC. The J gene is TRBJ2-1, the V gene TRBV5-1; 9 bases are a match to TRBD1. Germline trimming cut 4 bases from V and 3 bases from J; bases unmatched to any gene: 5. In germline, CDR1 is SGHRS, CDR2 YFSETQ. The CDR3 loop spans 15 amino acids. Together with reference TRBV5-1 and TRBJ2-1, the CDR3 gives the full variable domain: KAGVTQTPRYLIKTRGQQVTLSCSPISGHRSVSWYQQTPGQGLQFLFEYFSETQRNKGNFPGRFSGRQFSNSRSEMNVSTLELGDSALYLCASSPGQGNYNEQFFGPGTRLTVL.